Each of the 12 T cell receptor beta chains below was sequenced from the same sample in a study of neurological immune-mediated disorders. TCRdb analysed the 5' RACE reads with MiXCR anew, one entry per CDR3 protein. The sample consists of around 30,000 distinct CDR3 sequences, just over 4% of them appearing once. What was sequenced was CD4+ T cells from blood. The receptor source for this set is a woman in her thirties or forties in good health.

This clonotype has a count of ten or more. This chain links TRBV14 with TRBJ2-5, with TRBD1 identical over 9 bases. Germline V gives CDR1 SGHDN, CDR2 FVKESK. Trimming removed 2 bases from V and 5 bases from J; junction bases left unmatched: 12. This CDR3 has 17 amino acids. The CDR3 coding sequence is TGTGCCAGCAGCCAAACCCCACTACAGGGGGCAGGGGAGACCCAGTACTTC. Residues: CASSQTPLQGAGETQYF.

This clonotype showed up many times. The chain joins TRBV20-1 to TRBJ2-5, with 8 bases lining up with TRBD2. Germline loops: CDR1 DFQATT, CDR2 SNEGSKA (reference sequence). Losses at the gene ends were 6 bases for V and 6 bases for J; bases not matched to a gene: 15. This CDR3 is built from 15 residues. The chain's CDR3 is CSATRGGLAVKTQYF. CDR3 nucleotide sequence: TGCAGTGCCACCCGGGGGGGGCTAGCTGTAAAGACCCAGTACTTC.

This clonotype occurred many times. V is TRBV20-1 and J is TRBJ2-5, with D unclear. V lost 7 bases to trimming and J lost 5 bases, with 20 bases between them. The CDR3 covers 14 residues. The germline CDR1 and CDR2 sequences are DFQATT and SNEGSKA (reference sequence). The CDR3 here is CSVSRPVGVETQYF. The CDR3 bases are TGCAGTGTCTCCCGCCCTGTGGGCGTGGAGACCCAGTACTTC.

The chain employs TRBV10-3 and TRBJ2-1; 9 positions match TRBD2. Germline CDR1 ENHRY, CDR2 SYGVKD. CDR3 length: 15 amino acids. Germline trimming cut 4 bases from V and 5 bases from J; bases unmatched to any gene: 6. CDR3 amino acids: CAISGAGGRDNEQFF. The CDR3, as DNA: TGTGCCATCAGTGGAGCGGGAGGACGTGACAATGAGCAGTTCTTC.

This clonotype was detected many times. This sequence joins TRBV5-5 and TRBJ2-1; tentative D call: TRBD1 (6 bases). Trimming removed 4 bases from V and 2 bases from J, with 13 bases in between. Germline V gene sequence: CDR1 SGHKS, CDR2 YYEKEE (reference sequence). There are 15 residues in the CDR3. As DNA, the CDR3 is TGTGCCAGCAGCCTTGACAGGCCACCCTACAATGAGCAGTTCTTC. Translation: CASSLDRPPYNEQFF.

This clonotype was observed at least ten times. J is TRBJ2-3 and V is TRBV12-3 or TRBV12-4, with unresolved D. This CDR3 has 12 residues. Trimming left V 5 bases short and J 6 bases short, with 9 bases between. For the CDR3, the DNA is TGTGCCAGCAGTCTCACTGGGGATACGCAGTATTTT. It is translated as CASSLTGDTQYF.

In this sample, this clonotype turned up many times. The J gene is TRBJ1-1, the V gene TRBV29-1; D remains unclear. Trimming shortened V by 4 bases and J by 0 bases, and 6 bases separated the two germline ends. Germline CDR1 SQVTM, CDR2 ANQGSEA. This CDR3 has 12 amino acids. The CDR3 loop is CSVAVMNTEAFF. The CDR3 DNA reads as TGCAGCGTTGCGGTGATGAACACTGAAGCTTTCTTT.

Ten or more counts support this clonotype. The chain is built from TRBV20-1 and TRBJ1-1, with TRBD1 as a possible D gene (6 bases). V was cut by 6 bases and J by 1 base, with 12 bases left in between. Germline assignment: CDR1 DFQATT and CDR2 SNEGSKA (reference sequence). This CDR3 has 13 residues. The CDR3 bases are TGCAGTGCCAGGGGCTATACGAACACTGAAGCTTTCTTT. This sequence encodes CSARGYTNTEAFF.

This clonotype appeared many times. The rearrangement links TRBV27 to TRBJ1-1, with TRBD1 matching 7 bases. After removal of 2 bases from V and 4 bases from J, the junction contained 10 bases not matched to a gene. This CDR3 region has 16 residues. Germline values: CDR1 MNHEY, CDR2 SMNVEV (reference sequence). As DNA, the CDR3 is TGTGCCAGCAGTTTAGGGAGGGGGCGAGGGCCCACTGAAGCTTTCTTT. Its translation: CASSLGRGRGPTEAFF.

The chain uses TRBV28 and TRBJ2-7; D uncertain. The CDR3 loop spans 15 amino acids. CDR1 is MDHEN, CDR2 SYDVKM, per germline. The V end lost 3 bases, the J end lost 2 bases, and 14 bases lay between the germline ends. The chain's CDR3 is CASSFPNRAPYEQYF. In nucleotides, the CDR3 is TGTGCCAGCAGTTTTCCGAATCGGGCACCCTACGAGCAGTACTTC. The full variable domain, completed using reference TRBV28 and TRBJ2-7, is DVKVTQSSRYLVKRTGEKVFLECVQDMDHENMFWYRQDPGLGLRLIYFSYDVKMKEKGDIPEGYSVSREKKERFSLILESASTNQTSMYLCASSFPNRAPYEQYFGPGTRLTVT.

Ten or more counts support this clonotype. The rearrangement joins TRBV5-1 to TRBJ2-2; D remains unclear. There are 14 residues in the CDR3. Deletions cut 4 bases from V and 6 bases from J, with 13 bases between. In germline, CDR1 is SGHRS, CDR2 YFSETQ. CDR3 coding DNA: TGCGCCAGCAGCCCCTCCACCACGGCCGGGGAGCTGTTTTTT. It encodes CASSPSTTAGELFF. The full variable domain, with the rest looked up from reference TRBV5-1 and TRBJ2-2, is KAGVTQTPRYLIKTRGQQVTLSCSPISGHRSVSWYQQTPGQGLQFLFEYFSETQRNKGNFPGRFSGRQFSNSRSEMNVSTLELGDSALYLCASSPSTTAGELFFGEGSRLTVL.

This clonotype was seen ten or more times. In nucleotides, the CDR3 is TGTGCCAGCCTCTTAATCACAGGGGATGTCCATGGCTACACCTTC. It yields the protein CASLLITGDVHGYTF. The chain links TRBV2 to TRBJ1-2; the match to TRBD1 covers 7 bases. CDR1 and CDR2 (germline): SNHLY, FYNNEI. The CDR3 runs 15 residues. After removal of 8 bases from V and 6 bases from J, the junction contained 15 bases not matched to a gene.